Reported below is one T cell receptor beta chain. Alongside a J-beta primer mix, a sample-barcoded 5' primer served in a second PCR lasting roughly 6 to 11 cycles. Each CDR3 protein gets one entry after TCRdb re-called the 5' RACE reads with MiXCR. The data contain 650,000 to 800,000 distinct CDR3 sequences, under 45% of them seen just once; the ten biggest clones take up about 21%. This sample stems from a study of blood T cells in healthy people across ages. The study recruited healthy Caucasian donors from Russia who were aged about 6 to 90. CDR3 length equals 15 residues. Unmatched junction bases numbered 6, after V lost 5 bases and J lost 4 bases. Germline V gene lookup returns CDR1 MNHEY and CDR2 SVGEGT.

The receptor was isolated from a man between 60 and 75 years old in good health. Sequenced: blood. The V call is TRBV6-2 or TRBV6-3, the J call TRBJ1-5; the match to TRBD1 covers 9 bases. As DNA, the CDR3 is TGTGCCAGCAGTACCGGGACAGGGAAAAATCAGCCCCAGCATTTT. Amino acids: CASSTGTGKNQPQHF.